This is a list of T cell receptor beta chains from one sample in a study of graft-versus-host responses after intestinal transplantation. The antigens for these receptors are not known. Assay: immunoSEQ multiplex PCR; the TCRdb copy retains only in-frame clones and omits some. The sample shows about 96,000 clones, around 90% of them seen only once. Material: unstimulated CD4+ T cells sorted from spleen or lymph node cells, obtained before intestinal transplant. Receptor source: a human donor who received an intestinal transplant. The CDR3 runs from the conserved cysteine through the conserved F or W. A D gene is named only where the DNA matches it firmly. A clone size is listed for some rows: how often the clone was seen (once, few, many), or a class if it is expanded.

d_call: -; j_call: TRBJ1-6; v_call: TRBV27; clone_size: -; cdr3_aa: CASSRTGTGNSPLHF; cdr3_nt: TGTGCCAGCAGTCGAACAGGGACGGGTAATTCACCCCTCCACTTT
d_call: TRBD2; j_call: TRBJ2-1; v_call: TRBV30; clone_size: once; cdr3_aa: CAWRTGTSGFGDEQFF; cdr3_nt: TGTGCCTGGAGAACCGGGACTAGCGGTTTTGGGGATGAGCAGTTCTTC
d_call: -; j_call: TRBJ1-2; v_call: TRBV7-2; clone_size: -; cdr3_aa: CASSWASGARYGYTF; cdr3_nt: TGTGCCAGCAGTTGGGCCTCTGGGGCGCGGTATGGCTACACCTTC
d_call: -; j_call: TRBJ2-5; v_call: TRBV2; clone_size: few; cdr3_aa: CASSLETQYF; cdr3_nt: TGTGCCAGCAGTCTGGAGACCCAGTACTTC
d_call: -; j_call: TRBJ1-1; v_call: TRBV4-2; clone_size: -; cdr3_aa: CASSQTPGRDTEAFF; cdr3_nt: TGTGCCAGCAGCCAGACACCCGGGCGGGACACTGAAGCTTTCTTT
d_call: -; j_call: TRBJ2-5; v_call: TRBV29-1; clone_size: -; cdr3_aa: CSGRQLLQETQYF; cdr3_nt: TGCAGCGGAAGACAGCTCCTCCAAGAGACCCAGTACTTC
d_call: TRBD2; j_call: TRBJ2-5; v_call: TRBV30; clone_size: -; cdr3_aa: CAWKLAKETQYF; cdr3_nt: TGTGCCTGGAAACTAGCGAAAGAGACCCAGTACTTC
d_call: TRBD1; j_call: TRBJ1-2; v_call: TRBV6-5; clone_size: -; cdr3_aa: CASSPIRDRGYGYTF; cdr3_nt: TGTGCCAGCAGTCCAATCCGGGACAGAGGCTATGGCTACACCTTC
d_call: TRBD1; j_call: TRBJ2-7; v_call: TRBV4-3; clone_size: -; cdr3_aa: CASSQDLGTVSYEQYF; cdr3_nt: TGCGCCAGCAGCCAAGATCTCGGGACAGTGTCCTACGAGCAGTACTTC
d_call: -; j_call: TRBJ1-6; v_call: TRBV6-5; clone_size: -; cdr3_aa: CASSYSRGSDNSPLHF; cdr3_nt: TGTGCCAGCAGTTACTCACGAGGGTCGGACAATTCACCCCTCCACTTT
d_call: -; j_call: TRBJ1-5; v_call: TRBV7-9; clone_size: -; cdr3_aa: CASSYTKTGSNQPQHF; cdr3_nt: TGTGCCAGCAGCTACACTAAAACAGGGAGCAATCAGCCCCAGCATTTT
d_call: TRBD2; j_call: TRBJ2-1; v_call: TRBV9; clone_size: -; cdr3_aa: CASSAPGLELTNEQFF; cdr3_nt: TGTGCCAGCAGCGCGCCGGGACTAGAGCTTACAAATGAGCAGTTCTTC
d_call: -; j_call: TRBJ1-5; v_call: TRBV28; clone_size: -; cdr3_aa: CASRTVGDQPQHF; cdr3_nt: TGTGCCAGCAGGACAGTGGGTGATCAGCCCCAGCATTTT
d_call: -; j_call: TRBJ2-2; v_call: TRBV2; clone_size: -; cdr3_aa: CASTETSPNTGELFF; cdr3_nt: TGTGCCAGCACCGAAACTTCCCCAAACACCGGGGAGCTGTTTTTT
d_call: -; j_call: TRBJ1-6; v_call: TRBV4-3; clone_size: -; cdr3_aa: CASSQDGRVGSPLHF; cdr3_nt: TGCGCCAGCAGCCAAGATGGCAGGGTTGGTTCACCCCTCCACTTT
d_call: TRBD1; j_call: TRBJ1-2; v_call: TRBV19; clone_size: -; cdr3_aa: CASSTGGPYGYTF; cdr3_nt: TGTGCCAGCTCAACAGGGGGCCCGTATGGCTACACCTTC
d_call: TRBD2; j_call: TRBJ2-1; v_call: TRBV5-4; clone_size: -; cdr3_aa: CASSETSGRGYEQFF; cdr3_nt: TGTGCCAGCAGCGAGACTAGCGGGAGAGGTTATGAGCAGTTCTTC
d_call: -; j_call: TRBJ2-7; v_call: TRBV6-5; clone_size: -; cdr3_aa: CASSYSRGRSYEQYF; cdr3_nt: TGTGCCAGCAGTTATAGCAGGGGCCGTTCCTACGAGCAGTACTTC
d_call: -; j_call: TRBJ2-3; v_call: TRBV25-1; clone_size: -; cdr3_aa: CASSYPRADTQYF; cdr3_nt: TGTGCCAGCAGTTACCCGAGGGCAGATACGCAGTATTTT
d_call: TRBD2; j_call: TRBJ2-2; v_call: TRBV9; clone_size: -; cdr3_aa: CASSVGLGSNTGELFF; cdr3_nt: TGTGCCAGCAGCGTGGGACTAGGTTCGAACACCGGGGAGCTGTTTTTT
d_call: -; j_call: TRBJ2-1; v_call: TRBV5-4; clone_size: -; cdr3_aa: CASSLPGPEANEQFF; cdr3_nt: TGTGCCAGCAGCCTACCCGGTCCTGAGGCCAATGAGCAGTTCTTC
d_call: -; j_call: TRBJ1-2; v_call: TRBV27; clone_size: -; cdr3_aa: CASSRTGGTNYGYTF; cdr3_nt: TGTGCCAGCAGTCGTACAGGAGGGACTAACTATGGCTACACCTTC
d_call: -; j_call: TRBJ2-5; v_call: TRBV7-9; clone_size: once; cdr3_aa: CASSLETQYF; cdr3_nt: TGTGCCAGCAGCCTAGAGACCCAGTACTTC
d_call: -; j_call: TRBJ2-3; v_call: TRBV2; clone_size: -; cdr3_aa: CASSEDYTDTQYF; cdr3_nt: TGTGCCAGCAGTGAAGACTACACAGATACGCAGTATTTT
d_call: -; j_call: TRBJ2-1; v_call: TRBV7-3; clone_size: once; cdr3_aa: CASSPQSVHYNEQFF; cdr3_nt: TGTGCCAGCAGCCCCCAGTCTGTTCACTACAATGAGCAGTTCTTC
d_call: -; j_call: TRBJ1-4; v_call: TRBV12-5; clone_size: once; cdr3_aa: CASGLGHLLPGHEKLFF; cdr3_nt: TGTGCTAGTGGTTTGGGCCACCTTCTCCCTGGGCATGAAAAACTGTTTTTT
d_call: -; j_call: TRBJ2-1; v_call: TRBV2; clone_size: once; cdr3_aa: CASSPTVINEQFF; cdr3_nt: TGTGCCAGCAGTCCGACAGTAATCAATGAGCAGTTCTTC
d_call: TRBD2; j_call: TRBJ2-1; v_call: TRBV2; clone_size: once; cdr3_aa: CASSRTSGRRNEQFF; cdr3_nt: TGTGCCAGCAGTCGGACTAGCGGGAGAAGGAATGAGCAGTTCTTC
d_call: TRBD2; j_call: TRBJ2-7; v_call: TRBV11-2; clone_size: -; cdr3_aa: CASSLGVGASGSSYEQYF; cdr3_nt: TGTGCCAGCAGCTTAGGGGTAGGGGCTAGCGGGAGTTCCTACGAGCAGTACTTC
d_call: TRBD2; j_call: TRBJ2-5; v_call: TRBV18; clone_size: -; cdr3_aa: CASSDLAGVTETQYF; cdr3_nt: TGTGCCAGCTCAGATCTAGCGGGAGTGACGGAGACCCAGTACTTC
d_call: TRBD1; j_call: TRBJ1-1; v_call: TRBV14; clone_size: -; cdr3_aa: CASSRQGRRTFF; cdr3_nt: TGTGCCAGCAGCCGACAGGGACGAAGGACTTTCTTT
d_call: -; j_call: TRBJ2-2; v_call: TRBV7-9; clone_size: -; cdr3_aa: CASSLRRVASNTGELFF; cdr3_nt: TGTGCCAGCAGCTTACGGAGGGTAGCATCGAACACCGGGGAGCTGTTTTTT
d_call: -; j_call: TRBJ2-3; v_call: TRBV12-5; clone_size: -; cdr3_aa: CASGLPPLRSSVADTQYF; cdr3_nt: TGTGCTAGTGGTTTGCCCCCACTGCGGAGCTCCGTCGCGGATACGCAGTATTTT
d_call: TRBD1; j_call: TRBJ2-7; v_call: TRBV5-1; clone_size: few; cdr3_aa: CASSLKGTGEYEQYF; cdr3_nt: TGCGCCAGCAGCTTGAAAGGGACAGGGGAATACGAGCAGTACTTC
d_call: TRBD1; j_call: TRBJ2-1; v_call: TRBV7-9; clone_size: -; cdr3_aa: CASSDPRDRGDEQFF; cdr3_nt: TGTGCCAGCAGCGATCCCCGGGACAGGGGGGATGAGCAGTTCTTC
d_call: -; j_call: TRBJ2-7; v_call: TRBV9; clone_size: -; cdr3_aa: CASSVALGTQQYF; cdr3_nt: TGTGCCAGCAGCGTAGCATTGGGGACTCAGCAGTACTTC
d_call: TRBD2; j_call: TRBJ2-1; v_call: TRBV5-4; clone_size: -; cdr3_aa: CASSLDSGANEQFF; cdr3_nt: TGTGCCAGCAGCTTGGATAGCGGGGCAAATGAGCAGTTCTTC
d_call: -; j_call: TRBJ1-6; v_call: TRBV12-5; clone_size: -; cdr3_aa: CASGFGQGNSPLHF; cdr3_nt: TGTGCTAGTGGTTTTGGGCAGGGAAATTCACCCCTCCACTTT
d_call: TRBD1; j_call: TRBJ1-6; v_call: TRBV5-6; clone_size: -; cdr3_aa: CASSSQGVINSPLHF; cdr3_nt: TGTGCCAGCAGCTCCCAGGGGGTCATTAATTCACCCCTCCACTTT
d_call: TRBD1; j_call: TRBJ2-3; v_call: TRBV2; clone_size: -; cdr3_aa: CASWTGVYDTQYF; cdr3_nt: TGTGCCAGCTGGACAGGGGTGTATGATACGCAGTATTTT
d_call: TRBD1; j_call: TRBJ1-1; v_call: TRBV2; clone_size: -; cdr3_aa: CASRSRGFSNTEAFF; cdr3_nt: TGTGCCAGCAGGAGCAGGGGGTTCTCGAACACTGAAGCTTTCTTT
d_call: TRBD1; j_call: TRBJ1-1; v_call: TRBV19; clone_size: -; cdr3_aa: CASSLGKTGASWTEAFF; cdr3_nt: TGTGCCAGTAGTTTAGGAAAGACAGGGGCGTCGTGGACTGAAGCTTTCTTT
d_call: TRBD2; j_call: TRBJ2-3; v_call: TRBV2; clone_size: once; cdr3_aa: CASSWTSDWRSDTQYF; cdr3_nt: TGTGCCAGCAGCTGGACTAGCGACTGGAGGTCAGATACGCAGTATTTT
d_call: -; j_call: TRBJ1-4; v_call: TRBV5-1; clone_size: -; cdr3_aa: CASSPLQPRGEKLFF; cdr3_nt: TGCGCCAGCAGCCCGCTCCAGCCCCGGGGGGAAAAACTGTTTTTT
d_call: -; j_call: TRBJ1-1; v_call: TRBV2; clone_size: -; cdr3_aa: CASTLGGYYTEAFF; cdr3_nt: TGTGCCAGCACATTGGGGGGGTATTACACTGAAGCTTTCTTT
d_call: TRBD1; j_call: TRBJ2-1; v_call: TRBV2; clone_size: -; cdr3_aa: CASSVDRGNNEQFF; cdr3_nt: TGTGCCAGCAGTGTAGACAGGGGTAACAATGAGCAGTTCTTC
d_call: -; j_call: TRBJ2-2; v_call: TRBV5-1; clone_size: -; cdr3_aa: CASSLGGSPFLWELFF; cdr3_nt: TGCGCCAGCAGCTTGGGAGGTTCGCCTTTCCTCTGGGAGCTGTTTTTT
d_call: TRBD1; j_call: TRBJ2-1; v_call: TRBV4-2; clone_size: -; cdr3_aa: CASSQDQQGAYNEQFF; cdr3_nt: TGTGCCAGCAGCCAAGATCAACAGGGGGCCTACAATGAGCAGTTCTTC
d_call: -; j_call: TRBJ2-3; v_call: TRBV5-4; clone_size: -; cdr3_aa: CASSLGRPPGFVDTDTQYF; cdr3_nt: TGTGCCAGCAGCTTGGGGCGGCCTCCAGGGTTTGTAGACACAGATACGCAGTATTTT
d_call: TRBD1; j_call: TRBJ1-3; v_call: TRBV11-3; clone_size: -; cdr3_aa: CASSRGQSSGNTIYF; cdr3_nt: TGTGCCAGCAGCCGGGGACAGAGCTCTGGAAACACCATATATTTT
d_call: -; j_call: TRBJ1-6; v_call: TRBV27; clone_size: -; cdr3_aa: CAGSLERGSPLHF; cdr3_nt: TGTGCCGGCAGTTTGGAACGGGGTTCACCCCTCCACTTT
d_call: -; j_call: TRBJ1-1; v_call: TRBV6-5; clone_size: -; cdr3_aa: CASSYSKGGDTEAFF; cdr3_nt: TGTGCCAGCAGTTATTCCAAGGGGGGGGACACTGAAGCTTTCTTT
d_call: -; j_call: TRBJ2-2; v_call: TRBV19; clone_size: -; cdr3_aa: CASSIRGTTAGELFF; cdr3_nt: TGTGCCAGTAGTATAAGAGGTACGACCGCCGGGGAGCTGTTTTTT
d_call: TRBD2; j_call: TRBJ2-1; v_call: TRBV2; clone_size: -; cdr3_aa: CASGGGLAGTNEQFF; cdr3_nt: TGTGCCAGCGGGGGAGGACTAGCGGGAACCAATGAGCAGTTCTTC
d_call: -; j_call: TRBJ2-1; v_call: TRBV5-1; clone_size: -; cdr3_aa: CASSFDRYNEQFF; cdr3_nt: TGCGCCAGCAGCTTCGACAGATACAATGAGCAGTTCTTC
d_call: -; j_call: TRBJ2-7; v_call: TRBV7-9; clone_size: -; cdr3_aa: CASSRGYEQYF; cdr3_nt: TGTGCCAGCAGCCGGGGTTACGAGCAGTACTTC
d_call: -; j_call: TRBJ2-3; v_call: TRBV9; clone_size: -; cdr3_aa: CASSVAGRIGDTQYF; cdr3_nt: TGTGCCAGCAGCGTAGCAGGGCGGATCGGGGATACGCAGTATTTT
d_call: -; j_call: TRBJ1-4; v_call: TRBV4-3; clone_size: -; cdr3_aa: CASSPGLPRGSNEKLFF; cdr3_nt: TGCGCCAGCAGCCCGGGACTGCCCCGGGGGAGTAATGAAAAACTGTTTTTT
d_call: -; j_call: TRBJ1-5; v_call: TRBV5-5; clone_size: once; cdr3_aa: CASSLGWPNQPQHF; cdr3_nt: TGTGCCAGCAGCTTGGGATGGCCCAATCAGCCCCAGCATTTT
d_call: TRBD2; j_call: TRBJ2-2; v_call: TRBV6-1; clone_size: -; cdr3_aa: CASSALAGGLNTGELFF; cdr3_nt: TGTGCCAGCAGTGCATTAGCGGGAGGCCTGAACACCGGGGAGCTGTTTTTT